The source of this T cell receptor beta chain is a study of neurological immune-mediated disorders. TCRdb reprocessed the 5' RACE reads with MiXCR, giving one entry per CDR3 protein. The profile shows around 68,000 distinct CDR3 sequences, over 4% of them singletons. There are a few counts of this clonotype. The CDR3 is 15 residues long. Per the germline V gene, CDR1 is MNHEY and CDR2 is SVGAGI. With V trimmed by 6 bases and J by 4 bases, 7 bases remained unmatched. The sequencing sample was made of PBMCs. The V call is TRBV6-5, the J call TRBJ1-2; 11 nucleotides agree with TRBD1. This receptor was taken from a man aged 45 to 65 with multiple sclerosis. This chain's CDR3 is CASRRTGGPSYGYTF. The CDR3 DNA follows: TGTGCCAGCAGACGGACAGGGGGCCCCTCCTATGGCTACACCTTC.